This T cell receptor beta chain was sequenced during a study of cytomegalovirus exposure and HLA in healthy donors. This clone came up once. As yet, its antigen is unknown. PCR was performed using 60 Vbeta and 13 Jbeta primers. Assay used: immunoSEQ multiplex PCR; TCRdb lists only in-frame clones, some missing. This sample has roughly 200,000 clones, with over 60% found just once. Study-wide results and limits: For presence/absence analyses, sequencing depth was assumed to be roughly uniform across donors. Later on, a genetic analysis was performed. It linked a missense variant in DCLRE1C with V- and J-gene trimming of TCR beta. Accurate prediction of most subjects' HLA-A and HLA-B alleles from TCR beta sequences was reported. Within the data, a cluster of highly shared sequence variants was likely a sequencing artifact.

The sequence was collected from a woman aged 25 to 39 in good health and CMV-seropositive. Source material: PBMCs.

The CDR3 region has the DNA TGTGCCAGCAGCCTAACAGCTAACTATGGCTACACCTTC. Protein sequence: CASSLTANYGYTF. The V call is TRBV28, the J call TRBJ1-2; D is undetermined. Trimming took 6 bases from V and 0 from J, leaving 8 bases between them. Germline-derived CDR1 and CDR2 are MDHEN and SYDVKM. The CDR3 is 13 residues long.